One and the same sample provided the 20 T cell receptor beta chains below, sequenced in a study of shared clonotypes between healthy human individuals. The data were produced by immunoSEQ multiplex PCR, yet TCRdb's version contains in-frame clones alone and is incomplete. Altogether millions of clones are present, around nine tenths being singletons, with the ten largest covering around 0.14%. The sequencing input was naive CD4+ T cells sorted from blood. Subset in this sample: CD45RA+ positively selected. The origin of the receptors is a man between 18 and 35 years old in good health.

The chain combines TRBV7-9 with TRBJ1-2, with 11 bases matching TRBD1. The trim removed 1 base at V and 5 bases at J, leaving 6 bases unmatched. From germline, CDR1 is SEHNR and CDR2 FQNEAQ (reference sequence). This CDR3 region has 16 residues. CDR3 bases: TGTGCCAGCAGCTTAGGGACAGGGGGCACGGGGTATGGCTACACCTTC. Translated: CASSLGTGGTGYGYTF.

This chain links TRBV2 with TRBJ2-1; D is possibly TRBD2 (8 bases). Germline loops: CDR1 SNHLY, CDR2 FYNNEI. The V gene lost 7 bases and the J gene lost 2 bases, with 15 bases spanning the gap. CDR3 length: 15 residues. The CDR3 DNA reads TGTGCCAGCATAGGTAGCGGGACAGCCTACAATGAGCAGTTCTTC. Amino acid sequence: CASIGSGTAYNEQFF.

The J gene is TRBJ1-2, the V gene TRBV9; 8 bases are a match to TRBD1. The CDR3 is 16 residues long. V shed 4 bases and J 7 bases; nucleotides not matched to a gene: 15. Germline values: CDR1 SGDLS, CDR2 YYNGEE. CDR3 in DNA: TGTGCCAGCAGCCAAAAATGGGGACAGGAGCGACTTGGCTACACCTTC. Translated, it gives CASSQKWGQERLGYTF. Using reference TRBV9 and TRBJ1-2 for the parts outside the CDR3, the full variable domain is DSGVTQTPKHLITATGQRVTLRCSPRSGDLSVYWYQQSLDQGLQFLIQYYNGEERAKGNILERFSAQQFPDLHSELNLSSLELGDSALYFCASSQKWGQERLGYTFGSGTRLTVV.

This chain joins TRBV5-1 and TRBJ1-3; D gene uncertain. V shed 4 bases and J shed 4 bases, with 12 bases lying between them. The CDR3 runs 14 residues. The germline gives CDR1 SGHRS, CDR2 YFSETQ. The CDR3 DNA is TGCGCCAGCAGCCGCGTAGGGTCCGGAAACACCATATATTTT. Encoded protein: CASSRVGSGNTIYF. The entire variable domain, with the rest obtained from reference TRBV5-1 and TRBJ1-3, is as follows: KAGVTQTPRYLIKTRGQQVTLSCSPISGHRSVSWYQQTPGQGLQFLFEYFSETQRNKGNFPGRFSGRQFSNSRSEMNVSTLELGDSALYLCASSRVGSGNTIYFGEGSWLTVV.

The chain joins TRBV30 to TRBJ1-1; no definite D call. CDR1 is GTSNPN, CDR2 SVGIG, per germline (reference sequence). Deletions cut 2 bases from V and 5 bases from J, with 15 bases between. This CDR3 is built from 14 residues. CDR3 sequence (DNA): TGTGCCTGGAGTCTCAGAGGGTGGGGTACTGAAGCTTTCTTT. Translating it yields CAWSLRGWGTEAFF. The variable domain in full, with the rest retrieved from reference TRBV30 and TRBJ1-1, is SQTIHQWPATLVQPVGSPLSLECTVEGTSNPNLYWYRQAAGRGLQLLFYSVGIGQISSEVPQNLSASRPQDRQFILSSKKLLLSDSGFYLCAWSLRGWGTEAFFGQGTRLTVV.

The rearrangement joins TRBV5-1 to TRBJ1-1; D is uncertain. Germline V gene sequence: CDR1 SGHRS, CDR2 YFSETQ. CDR3 size: 14 residues. Trimming removed 6 bases from V and 1 base from J, with 13 bases in between. In nucleotides, the CDR3 is TGCGCCAGCACCAGAGATATAGGGAACACTGAAGCTTTCTTT. Its translation is CASTRDIGNTEAFF.

The chain couples TRBV9 to TRBJ2-2; a weak D match, TRBD2 (5 bases). Germline CDR1 SGDLS, CDR2 YYNGEE. The germline V and J ends were trimmed by 3 bases and 4 bases, with 10 bases remaining between them. This CDR3 spans 14 amino acids. CDR3 DNA: TGTGCCAGCAGCGACGGACTTTTCACCGGGGAGCTGTTTTTT. Its protein is CASSDGLFTGELFF.

To note about this clone: At one end the junction does not follow the germline gene, possibly because of a read error. The CDR3: CASSSGLLGETQYF. The CDR3 DNA is TGTGCTAGCAGCTCGGGACTCCTGGGGGAGACCCAGTACTTC. The chain combines TRBV7-7 with TRBJ2-5; D possibly corresponds to TRBD2 (6 bases). Germline CDR1 is SSHAT and CDR2 is FNYEAQ (reference sequence). The CDR3 runs to 14 residues.

A few counts support this clone. Here the CDR3 DNA reads TGCGCCAGCAGTGTTGGAGCAGTAGGGAACACCGGGGAGCTGTTTTTT. Its protein is CASSVGAVGNTGELFF. J is TRBJ2-2 and V is TRBV10-1; unclear D gene. The V end lost 4 bases, the J end lost 1 base, and 13 bases lay between the germline ends. This CDR3 spans 16 amino acids. CDR1 is WNHNN and CDR2 is SYGVQD in the germline V gene (reference sequence).

About this clone: Other DNA sequences of this sample code for an identical CDR3. V usage is TRBV10-1 and J usage is TRBJ1-6; no definite D call. CDR3 size: 13 residues. The germline CDR1 and CDR2 sequences are WNHNN and SYGVQD (reference sequence). Trimming took off 8 bases at V and 0 bases at J, with 5 bases between the two ends. The CDR3 sequence: CASSFSYNSPLHF. CDR3 DNA: TGCGCCAGCTCGTTCTCCTATAATTCACCCCTCCACTTT.

The CDR3 nucleotides read TGTGCCAGCAGGCGGACAGCCGGGGAGCTGTTTTTT. This sequence encodes CASRRTAGELFF. The chain joins TRBV6-1 to TRBJ2-2, with D maybe TRBD1 (6 bases). V was trimmed by 6 bases and J by 6 bases, leaving 8 bases between them. The CDR3 runs to 12 residues. Germline CDR1 is MNHNS and CDR2 is SASEGT.

There are a few counts of this clone. The chain joins TRBV30 to TRBJ1-5; possible D gene TRBD1, 6 bases. Germline loops: CDR1 GTSNPN, CDR2 SVGIG (reference sequence). The V gene lost 1 base and the J gene lost 2 bases, with 15 bases spanning the gap. The CDR3 contains 16 residues. The CDR3 spells CAWSAGGTFGNQPQHF. The CDR3 region has the DNA TGTGCCTGGAGTGCTGGGGGGACATTTGGCAATCAGCCCCAGCATTTT.

J is TRBJ1-1 and V is TRBV7-2; D perhaps matches TRBD1 (5 bases). The length of the CDR3 is 15 residues. Germline V gene lookup returns CDR1 SGHTA and CDR2 FQGNSA. The ends were cut back, 5 bases at V and 1 base at J, with 14 bases in the middle. The CDR3 nucleotides are TGTGCCAGCAGCCACGTGGGGACGCCGAACACTGAAGCTTTCTTT. Residues: CASSHVGTPNTEAFF.

V is TRBV6-6 and J is TRBJ2-7; TRBD1 agrees at 9 bases. This CDR3 region has 15 residues. The germline V gene has CDR1 MNHNY and CDR2 SVGAGI (reference sequence). Germline trimming cut 6 bases from V and 1 base from J; bases unmatched to any gene: 7. CDR3 nucleotide sequence: TGTGCCAGCAGCCACCGGGACAGGGCTTCCTACGAGCAGTACTTC. This codes for CASSHRDRASYEQYF.

This clone was seen a handful of times. The V and J genes are TRBV6-1 and TRBJ2-2, with D maybe TRBD1 (6 bases). CDR1 and CDR2 from the germline V gene are MNHNS and SASEGT. This CDR3 comprises 12 residues. The CDR3 spells CGGQGGTGELFF. The CDR3, as DNA: TGTGGGGGGCAGGGCGGCACCGGGGAGCTGTTTTTT.

The rearrangement joins TRBV19 to TRBJ1-5; 7 bases are shared with TRBD1. This CDR3 contains 15 residues. The V gene's germline CDR1 is LNHDA and CDR2 SQIVND (reference sequence). The V and J ends lost 6 bases and 0 bases, in that order; junction bases with no gene match: 5. CDR3 coding DNA: TGTGCCAGTAGCCTTACAGGGGATAGCAATCAGCCCCAGCATTTT. This translates into CASSLTGDSNQPQHF.

This clone appeared once. The chain combines TRBV4-3 with TRBJ1-6; no clear D gene. The CDR3 sequence is 15 residues long. Deletions cut 0 bases from V and 5 bases from J, with 8 bases between. Looked up from germline, CDR1 is LGHNA and CDR2 is YSLEER. In DNA, the CDR3 is TGCGCCAGCAGCCAAGATTTAGCAGATAATTCACCCCTCCACTTT. This encodes CASSQDLADNSPLHF.

The chain uses TRBV30 and TRBJ1-6; D is undetermined. The CDR3 covers 15 residues. Trimming removed 3 bases at V and 7 bases at J, with 16 bases between. The germline V gene encodes CDR1 GTSNPN and CDR2 SVGIG (reference sequence). CDR3: CAWSLNTVGNSPLHF. CDR3 coding DNA: TGTGCCTGGAGCCTGAACACGGTGGGGAATTCACCCCTCCACTTT. The whole variable domain, filled in from reference TRBV30 and TRBJ1-6, reads SQTIHQWPATLVQPVGSPLSLECTVEGTSNPNLYWYRQAAGRGLQLLFYSVGIGQISSEVPQNLSASRPQDRQFILSSKKLLLSDSGFYLCAWSLNTVGNSPLHFGNGTRLTVT.

The rearrangement joins TRBV7-6 to TRBJ2-1, with 7 nucleotides matching TRBD2. V gave up 5 bases and J gave up 12 bases; unmatched junction bases: 7. This CDR3 has 12 residues. Germline V gene lookup returns CDR1 SGHVS and CDR2 FNYEAQ. The CDR3 sequence: CASSPRLAAQFF. The CDR3 nucleotides read TGTGCCAGCAGCCCACGCCTAGCGGCGCAGTTCTTC.

The rearrangement links TRBV20-1 to TRBJ1-3; D ambiguous. This CDR3 contains 11 residues. The V and J ends lost 7 bases and 3 bases respectively, with 7 bases between them. The V gene's germline CDR1 is DFQATT and CDR2 SNEGSKA (reference sequence). The CDR3 DNA is TGCAGTGTGACGGTTGGAAACACCATATATTTT. Encoded protein: CSVTVGNTIYF.